A selection of T cell receptor beta chains follows, all from one sample in a study of blood T cell repertoires in COVID-19. Sequencing used immunoSEQ multiplex PCR; TCRdb keeps in-frame clones, though not all of them. This table holds around 140,000 clones, 75% to 80% found once. Source material: PBMCs or T cells enriched from blood (not recorded which). These receptor sequences come from a woman aged 45 to 65 who had recovered from COVID-19. CDR3s include the opening cysteine and the closing phenylalanine or tryptophan. D genes are given only for firm matches. For some rows the clone size is stated as once, few or many, or as a class when expanded; others skip it.

few	TRBJ1-6	TRBV5-4	-	CASSPPDRLPLHF	TGTGCCAGCAGCCCCCCGGACAGATTACCCCTCCACTTT
-	TRBJ2-7	TRBV7-6	-	CASSLVGGGEQYF	TGTGCCAGCAGCTTAGTGGGGGGTGGCGAGCAGTACTTC
-	TRBJ1-6	TRBV5-6	TRBD1	CASSRQGEVNSPLHF	TGTGCCAGCAGCAGGCAGGGGGAGGTCAATTCACCCCTCCACTTT
-	TRBJ1-1	TRBV28	TRBD1	CASSFVDRVNTEAFF	TGTGCCAGCAGTTTCGTAGACAGGGTGAACACTGAAGCTTTCTTT
-	TRBJ2-7	TRBV12-5	TRBD2	CASGFNRDYLPYEQYF	TGTGCTAGTGGTTTTAACCGGGACTACCTTCCCTACGAGCAGTACTTC
-	TRBJ2-1	TRBV7-3	-	CASSWTAANEQFF	TGTGCCAGCAGCTGGACAGCTGCGAATGAGCAGTTCTTC
-	TRBJ1-2	TRBV5-8	-	CASSLGRDIYGYTF	TGTGCCAGCAGCTTAGGCCGGGACATCTATGGCTACACCTTC
-	TRBJ1-1	TRBV18	-	CASSPRTGTNTEAFF	TGTGCCAGCTCACCACGTACAGGGACGAACACTGAAGCTTTCTTT
-	TRBJ1-5	TRBV28	-	CASTLRGGENQPQHF	TGTGCCAGCACCTTACGTGGGGGCGAGAATCAGCCCCAGCATTTT
-	TRBJ1-4	TRBV30	-	CAWSRYSGVEKLFF	TGTGCCTGGAGTCGATACAGCGGTGTTGAAAAACTGTTTTTT
-	TRBJ2-4	TRBV28	TRBD1	CASSFPTGAKNIQYF	TGTGCCAGCAGTTTCCCGACAGGGGCCAAAAACATTCAGTACTTC
-	TRBJ2-7	TRBV7-9	-	CASSLVTYYEQYF	TGTGCCAGCAGCTTAGTGACATACTACGAGCAGTACTTC
-	TRBJ2-7	TRBV7-8	-	CASSHQRYEQYF	TGTGCCAGCAGCCACCAGAGGTACGAGCAGTACTTC
-	TRBJ2-5	TRBV28	-	CASSPPGTLQETQYF	TGTGCCAGCAGTCCACCAGGGACTCTTCAAGAGACCCAGTACTTC
few	TRBJ1-4	TRBV19	-	CASTAAGGKLFF	TGTGCCAGTACTGCGGCGGGGGGCAAACTGTTTTTT
-	TRBJ2-1	TRBV6-1	-	CASSEDSGSMDEQFF	TGTGCCAGCAGTGAAGATAGCGGTTCAATGGATGAGCAGTTCTTC
-	TRBJ1-1	TRBV2	-	CASSVADRSEAFF	TGTGCCAGCAGTGTCGCGGACAGATCTGAAGCTTTCTTT
once	TRBJ1-4	TRBV11-2	TRBD1	CASSSLRWDRGSTNEKLFF	TGTGCCAGCAGCTCCCTTCGCTGGGACAGGGGTTCAACTAATGAAAAACTGTTTTTT
-	TRBJ1-2	TRBV29-1	-	CSVAGGDGYTF	TGCAGCGTTGCTGGCGGTGATGGCTACACCTTC
few	TRBJ2-7	TRBV7-9	-	CASSDTQGKGEQYF	TGTGCCAGCAGCGATACACAGGGAAAAGGCGAGCAGTACTTC
-	TRBJ2-1	TRBV2	TRBD1	CASRKTGGLNEQFF	TGTGCCAGCCGCAAGACAGGGGGTCTAAATGAGCAGTTCTTC
few	TRBJ2-1	TRBV5-4	-	CASSPTISSYNEQFF	TGTGCCAGCAGCCCAACTATTAGCTCCTACAATGAGCAGTTCTTC
-	TRBJ1-3	TRBV14	-	CASSQSGVTSGNTIYF	TGTGCCAGCAGCCAATCCGGGGTAACCTCTGGAAACACCATATATTTT
-	TRBJ1-3	TRBV9	-	CASSVGPSGNTIYF	TGTGCCAGCAGCGTAGGGCCCTCTGGAAACACCATATATTTT
-	TRBJ2-3	TRBV29-1	-	CSVEDWHAGTDTQYF	TGCAGCGTTGAAGATTGGCACGCTGGCACAGATACGCAGTATTTT
-	TRBJ2-2	TRBV3-1/TRBV3-2	TRBD1	CASTRDRDTGELFF	TGTGCCAGCACCAGGGACAGGGATACCGGGGAGCTGTTTTTT
-	TRBJ2-1	TRBV6-5	TRBD2	CASTLAGGRGEQFF	TGTGCCAGCACCCTAGCGGGAGGGCGTGGTGAGCAGTTCTTC
-	TRBJ1-2	TRBV5-1	TRBD1	CASSLVGQAYGYTF	TGCGCCAGCAGCTTGGTGGGACAGGCCTATGGCTACACCTTC
-	TRBJ2-2	TRBV5-6	TRBD1	CASSYFHRGGTGELFF	TGTGCCAGCAGCTATTTCCACAGGGGTGGGACCGGGGAGCTGTTTTTT
-	TRBJ2-7	TRBV4-2	TRBD1	CASSQEMTGMDEQYF	TGTGCCAGCAGCCAAGAAATGACAGGGATGGACGAGCAGTACTTC
-	TRBJ1-2	TRBV30	-	CAWSTGNYGYTF	TGTGCCTGGAGTACGGGGAACTATGGCTACACCTTC
-	TRBJ2-3	TRBV7-3	TRBD2	CASSLIAGATDTQYF	TGTGCCAGCAGCTTAATAGCGGGAGCGACAGATACGCAGTATTTT
-	TRBJ1-4	TRBV5-4	TRBD1	CASKQGNDNEKLFF	TGTGCCAGCAAACAGGGGAACGATAATGAAAAACTGTTTTTT
once	TRBJ1-1	TRBV27	-	CASSFSTGGGSEAFF	TGTGCCAGCAGTTTCTCCACGGGTGGGGGGTCGGAAGCTTTCTTT
few	TRBJ1-2	TRBV11-3	-	CASSPLEGAGYGYTF	TGTGCCAGCAGCCCGCTTGAAGGGGCGGGATATGGCTACACCTTC
-	TRBJ2-1	TRBV6-5	-	CASTEIAGEQFF	TGTGCCAGCACCGAAATCGCCGGGGAGCAGTTCTTC
-	TRBJ1-3	TRBV2	TRBD1	CAGDSGTDGNTIYF	TGTGCCGGAGACTCCGGGACAGATGGAAACACCATATATTTT
once	TRBJ2-5	TRBV27	-	CASSSLQAETQYF	TGTGCCAGCAGTTCTTTACAGGCAGAGACCCAGTACTTC
-	TRBJ2-1	TRBV5-1	-	CASSLASYNEQFF	TGCGCCAGCAGCTTGGCTAGCTACAATGAGCAGTTCTTC
-	TRBJ1-1	TRBV11-2	TRBD1	CASSRDRGNGEAFF	TGTGCCAGCAGCCGGGACAGGGGAAATGGTGAAGCTTTCTTT
-	TRBJ1-5	TRBV9	-	CASSPRGESGGHQPQHF	TGTGCCAGCAGCCCTAGGGGGGAATCGGGGGGCCATCAGCCCCAGCATTTT
few	TRBJ1-1	TRBV10-3	TRBD1	CAITGQGNTEAFF	TGTGCCATCACCGGACAGGGAAACACTGAAGCTTTCTTT